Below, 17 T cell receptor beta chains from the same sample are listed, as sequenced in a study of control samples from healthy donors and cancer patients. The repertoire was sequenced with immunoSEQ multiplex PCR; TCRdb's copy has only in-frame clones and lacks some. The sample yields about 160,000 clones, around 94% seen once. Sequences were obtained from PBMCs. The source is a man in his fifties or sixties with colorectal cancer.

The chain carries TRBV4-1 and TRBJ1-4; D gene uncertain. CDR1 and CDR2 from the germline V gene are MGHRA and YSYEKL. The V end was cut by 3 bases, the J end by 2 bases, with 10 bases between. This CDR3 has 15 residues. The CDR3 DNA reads TGCGCCAGCAGCCAGCCTAGACGGACTAATGAAAAACTGTTTTTT. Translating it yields CASSQPRRTNEKLFF.

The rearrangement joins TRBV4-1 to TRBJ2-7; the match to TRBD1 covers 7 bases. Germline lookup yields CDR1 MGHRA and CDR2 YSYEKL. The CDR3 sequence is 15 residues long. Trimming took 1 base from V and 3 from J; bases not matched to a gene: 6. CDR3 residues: CASSQVGTALYEQYF. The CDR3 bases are TGCGCCAGCAGCCAAGTGGGGACAGCTCTCTACGAGCAGTACTTC.

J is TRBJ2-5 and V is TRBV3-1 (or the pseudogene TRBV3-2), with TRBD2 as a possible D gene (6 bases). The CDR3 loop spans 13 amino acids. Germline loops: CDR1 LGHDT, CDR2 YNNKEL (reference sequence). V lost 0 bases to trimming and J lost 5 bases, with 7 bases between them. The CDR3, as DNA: TGTGCCAGCAGCCAAGAAGGGACTGAGACCCAGTACTTC. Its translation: CASSQEGTETQYF.

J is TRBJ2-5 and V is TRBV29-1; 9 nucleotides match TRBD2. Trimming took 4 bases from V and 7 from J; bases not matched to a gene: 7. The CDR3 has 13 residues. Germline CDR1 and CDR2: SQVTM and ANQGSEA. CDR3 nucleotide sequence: TGCAGCGTTGGCCTAGCGGGGCCCACGACCCAGTACTTC. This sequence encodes CSVGLAGPTTQYF.

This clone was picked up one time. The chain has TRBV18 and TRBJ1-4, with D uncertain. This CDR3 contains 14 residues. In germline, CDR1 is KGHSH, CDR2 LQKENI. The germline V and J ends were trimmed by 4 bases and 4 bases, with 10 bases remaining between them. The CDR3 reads CASSLQKNNEKLFF. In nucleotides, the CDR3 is TGTGCCAGCTCACTACAGAAAAATAATGAAAAACTGTTTTTT. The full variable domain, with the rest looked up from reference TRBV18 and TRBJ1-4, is NAGVMQNPRHLVRRRGQEARLRCSPMKGHSHVYWYRQLPEEGLKFMVYLQKENIIDESGMPKERFSAEFPKEGPSILRIQQVVRGDSAAYFCASSLQKNNEKLFFGSGTQLSVL.

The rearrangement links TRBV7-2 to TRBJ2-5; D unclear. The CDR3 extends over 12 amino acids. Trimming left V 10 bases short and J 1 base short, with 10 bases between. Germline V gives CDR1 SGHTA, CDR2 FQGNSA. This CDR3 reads CATSGFQETQYF. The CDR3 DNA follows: TGTGCCACCTCAGGCTTCCAAGAGACCCAGTACTTC.

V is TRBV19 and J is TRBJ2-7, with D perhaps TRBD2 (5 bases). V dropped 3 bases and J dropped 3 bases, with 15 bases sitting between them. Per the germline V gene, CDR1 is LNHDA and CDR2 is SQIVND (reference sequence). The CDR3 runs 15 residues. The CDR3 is CASSMARELIYEQYF. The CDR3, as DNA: TGTGCCAGTAGTATGGCGAGGGAACTGATCTACGAGCAGTACTTC.

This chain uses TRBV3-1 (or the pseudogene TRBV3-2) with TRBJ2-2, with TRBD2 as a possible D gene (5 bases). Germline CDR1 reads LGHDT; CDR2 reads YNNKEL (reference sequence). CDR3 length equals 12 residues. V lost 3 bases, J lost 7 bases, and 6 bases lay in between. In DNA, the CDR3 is TGTGCCAGCAGCCATGGACTCGGGGAGCTGTTTTTT. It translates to CASSHGLGELFF.

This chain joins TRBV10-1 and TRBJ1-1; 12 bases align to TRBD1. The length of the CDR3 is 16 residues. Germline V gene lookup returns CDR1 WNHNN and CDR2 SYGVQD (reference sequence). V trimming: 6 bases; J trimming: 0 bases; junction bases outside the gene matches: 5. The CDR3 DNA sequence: TGCGCCAGCAGCGCCGGGACAGGGGGCTTGAACACTGAAGCTTTCTTT. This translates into CASSAGTGGLNTEAFF.

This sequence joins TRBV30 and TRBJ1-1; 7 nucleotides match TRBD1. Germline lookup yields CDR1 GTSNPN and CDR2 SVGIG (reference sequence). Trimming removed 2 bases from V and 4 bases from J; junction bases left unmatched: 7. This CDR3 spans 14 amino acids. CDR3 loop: CAWSIPPGGTEAFF. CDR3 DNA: TGTGCCTGGAGTATCCCCCCAGGGGGCACTGAAGCTTTCTTT.

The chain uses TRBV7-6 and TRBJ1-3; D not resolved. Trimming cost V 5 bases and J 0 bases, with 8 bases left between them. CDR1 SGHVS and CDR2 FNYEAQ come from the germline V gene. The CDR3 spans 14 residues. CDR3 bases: TGTGCCAGCAGCCAGACGGTCTCTGGAAACACCATATATTTT. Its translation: CASSQTVSGNTIYF.

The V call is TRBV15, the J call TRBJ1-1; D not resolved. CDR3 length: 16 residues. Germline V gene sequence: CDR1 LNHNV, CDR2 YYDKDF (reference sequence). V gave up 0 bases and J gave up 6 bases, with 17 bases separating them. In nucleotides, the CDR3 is TGTGCCACCAGCAGAGATATATCTCTCCTCAGCGCTGAAGCTTTCTTT. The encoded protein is CATSRDISLLSAEAFF.

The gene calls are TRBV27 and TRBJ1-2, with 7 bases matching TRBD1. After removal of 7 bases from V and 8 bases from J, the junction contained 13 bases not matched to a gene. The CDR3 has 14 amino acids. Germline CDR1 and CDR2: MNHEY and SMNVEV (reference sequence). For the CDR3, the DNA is TGTGCCAGCACCAACGCAGGGGGGGGCGGAGGCTACACCTTC. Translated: CASTNAGGGGGYTF.

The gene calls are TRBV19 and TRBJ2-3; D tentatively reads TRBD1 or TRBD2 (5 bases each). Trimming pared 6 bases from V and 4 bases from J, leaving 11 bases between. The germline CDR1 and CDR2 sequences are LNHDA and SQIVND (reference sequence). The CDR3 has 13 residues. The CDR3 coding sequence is TGTGCCAGTAGAAGGGGTAGCGCAGATACGCAGTATTTT. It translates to CASRRGSADTQYF. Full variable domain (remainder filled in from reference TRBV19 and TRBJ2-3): DGGITQSPKYLFRKEGQNVTLSCEQNLNHDAMYWYRQDPGQGLRLIYYSQIVNDFQKGDIAEGYSVSREKKESFPLTVTSAQKNPTAFYLCASRRGSADTQYFGPGTRLTVL.

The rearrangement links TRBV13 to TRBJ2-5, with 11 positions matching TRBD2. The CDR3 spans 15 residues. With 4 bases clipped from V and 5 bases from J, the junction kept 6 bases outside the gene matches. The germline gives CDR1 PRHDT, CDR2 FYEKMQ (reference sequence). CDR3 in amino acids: CASSSPGLAAETQYF. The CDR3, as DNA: TGTGCCAGCAGCTCACCGGGACTAGCGGCCGAGACCCAGTACTTC.

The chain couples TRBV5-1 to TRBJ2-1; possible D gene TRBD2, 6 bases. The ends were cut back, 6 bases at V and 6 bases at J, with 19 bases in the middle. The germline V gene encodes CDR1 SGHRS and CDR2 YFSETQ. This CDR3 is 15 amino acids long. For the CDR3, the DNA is TGCGCCAGCACCCCCACCGGGACTGAACGCAATGAGCAGTTCTTC. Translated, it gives CASTPTGTERNEQFF.

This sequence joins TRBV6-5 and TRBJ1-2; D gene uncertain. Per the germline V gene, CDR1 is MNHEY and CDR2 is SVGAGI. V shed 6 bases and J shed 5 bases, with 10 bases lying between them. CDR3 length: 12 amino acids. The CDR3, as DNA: TGTGCCAGCAGCCTAGATTATTATGGCTACACCTTC. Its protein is CASSLDYYGYTF.